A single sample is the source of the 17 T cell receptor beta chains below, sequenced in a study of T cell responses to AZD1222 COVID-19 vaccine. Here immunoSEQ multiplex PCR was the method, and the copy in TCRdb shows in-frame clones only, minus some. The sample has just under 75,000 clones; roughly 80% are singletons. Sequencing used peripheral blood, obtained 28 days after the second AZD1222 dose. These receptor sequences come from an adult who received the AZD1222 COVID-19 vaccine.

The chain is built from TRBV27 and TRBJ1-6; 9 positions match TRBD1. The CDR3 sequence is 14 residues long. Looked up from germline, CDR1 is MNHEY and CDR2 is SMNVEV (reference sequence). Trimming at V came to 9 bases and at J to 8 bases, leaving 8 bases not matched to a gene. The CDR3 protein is CASTGQGIYSPLHF. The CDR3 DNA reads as TGTGCCAGTACGGGACAGGGAATTTATTCACCCCTCCACTTT.

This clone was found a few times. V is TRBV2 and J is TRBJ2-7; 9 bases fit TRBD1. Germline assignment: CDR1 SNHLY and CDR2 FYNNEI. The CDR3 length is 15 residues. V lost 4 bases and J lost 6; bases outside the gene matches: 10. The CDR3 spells CASSVGDREFSEQYF. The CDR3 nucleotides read TGTGCCAGCAGTGTTGGGGACAGGGAGTTCTCCGAGCAGTACTTC. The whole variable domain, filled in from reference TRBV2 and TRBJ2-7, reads EPEVTQTPSHQVTQMGQEVILRCVPISNHLYFYWYRQILGQKVEFLVSFYNNEISEKSEIFDDQFSVERPDGSNFTLKIRSTKLEDSAMYFCASSVGDREFSEQYFGPGTRLTVT.

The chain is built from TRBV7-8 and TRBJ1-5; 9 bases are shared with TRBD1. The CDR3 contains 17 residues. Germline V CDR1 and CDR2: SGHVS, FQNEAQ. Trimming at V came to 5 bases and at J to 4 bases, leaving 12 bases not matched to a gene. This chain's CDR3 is CASSPDLNRGRNQPQHF. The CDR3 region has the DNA TGTGCCAGCAGCCCGGACCTCAACAGGGGGCGAAATCAGCCCCAGCATTTT.

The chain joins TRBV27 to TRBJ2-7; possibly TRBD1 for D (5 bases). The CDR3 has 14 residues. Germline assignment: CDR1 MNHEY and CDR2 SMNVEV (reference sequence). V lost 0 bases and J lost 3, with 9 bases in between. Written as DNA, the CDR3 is TGTGCCAGCAGTTTATCTTCAGGGAACTACGAGCAGTACTTC. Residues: CASSLSSGNYEQYF.

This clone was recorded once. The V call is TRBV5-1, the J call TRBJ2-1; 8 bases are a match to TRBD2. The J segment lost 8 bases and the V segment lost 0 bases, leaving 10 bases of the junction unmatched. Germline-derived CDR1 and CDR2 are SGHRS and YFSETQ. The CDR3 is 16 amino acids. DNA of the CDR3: TGCGCCAGCAGCTTGGGGCCAGCGGGGGAACTATATGAGCAGTTCTTC. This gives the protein CASSLGPAGELYEQFF.

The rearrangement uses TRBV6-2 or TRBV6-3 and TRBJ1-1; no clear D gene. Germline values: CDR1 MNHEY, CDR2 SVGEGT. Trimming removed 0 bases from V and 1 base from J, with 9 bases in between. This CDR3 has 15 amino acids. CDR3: CASSYSTFANTEAFF. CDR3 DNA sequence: TGTGCCAGCAGTTACTCGACATTTGCGAACACTGAAGCTTTCTTT.

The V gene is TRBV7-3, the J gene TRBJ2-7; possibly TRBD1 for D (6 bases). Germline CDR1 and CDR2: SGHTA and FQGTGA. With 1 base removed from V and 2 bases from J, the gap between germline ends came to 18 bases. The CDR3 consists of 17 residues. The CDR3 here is CASSLMGGVGGPYEQYF. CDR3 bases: TGTGCCAGCAGCTTAATGGGCGGAGTAGGGGGTCCCTACGAGCAGTACTTC.

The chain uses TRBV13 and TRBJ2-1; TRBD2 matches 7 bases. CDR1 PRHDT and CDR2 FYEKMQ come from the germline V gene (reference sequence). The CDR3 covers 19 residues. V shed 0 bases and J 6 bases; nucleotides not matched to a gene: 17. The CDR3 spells CASSLGLGVAGPFSNEQFF. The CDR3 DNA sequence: TGTGCCAGCAGCTTAGGCCTGGGGGTAGCGGGCCCCTTTAGCAATGAGCAGTTCTTC.

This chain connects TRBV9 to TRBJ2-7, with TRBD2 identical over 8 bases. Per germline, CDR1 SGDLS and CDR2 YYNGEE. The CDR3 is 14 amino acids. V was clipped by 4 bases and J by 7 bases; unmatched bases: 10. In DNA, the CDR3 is TGTGCCAGCAGCCCCAGGGCGTCGGGGGGGGAGCAGTACTTC. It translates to CASSPRASGGEQYF.

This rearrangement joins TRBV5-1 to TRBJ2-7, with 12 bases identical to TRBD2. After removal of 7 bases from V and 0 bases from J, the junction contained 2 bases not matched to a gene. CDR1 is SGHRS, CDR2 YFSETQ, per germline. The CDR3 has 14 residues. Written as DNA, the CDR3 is TGCGCCAGCGGACTAGCGGGGAGCTCCTACGAGCAGTACTTC. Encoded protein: CASGLAGSSYEQYF.

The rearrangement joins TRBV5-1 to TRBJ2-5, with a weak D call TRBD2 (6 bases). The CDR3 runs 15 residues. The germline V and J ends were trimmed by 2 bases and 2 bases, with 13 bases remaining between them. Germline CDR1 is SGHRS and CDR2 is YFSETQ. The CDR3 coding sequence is TGCGCCAGCAGCTTTTCCGGCGGGGTACAAGAGACCCAGTACTTC. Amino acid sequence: CASSFSGGVQETQYF.

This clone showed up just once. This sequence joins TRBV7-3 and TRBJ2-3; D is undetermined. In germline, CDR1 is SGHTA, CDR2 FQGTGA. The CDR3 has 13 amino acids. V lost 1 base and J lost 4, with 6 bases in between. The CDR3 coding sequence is TGTGCCAGCAGCTTAAGTTGGGCAGATACGCAGTATTTT. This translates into CASSLSWADTQYF.

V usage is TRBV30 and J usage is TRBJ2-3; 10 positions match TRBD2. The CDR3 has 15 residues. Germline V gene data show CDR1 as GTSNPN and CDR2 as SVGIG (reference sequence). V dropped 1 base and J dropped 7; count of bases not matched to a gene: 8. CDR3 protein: CAWSATSGFINTQYF. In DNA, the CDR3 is TGTGCCTGGAGTGCGACTAGCGGGTTTATCAATACGCAGTATTTT.

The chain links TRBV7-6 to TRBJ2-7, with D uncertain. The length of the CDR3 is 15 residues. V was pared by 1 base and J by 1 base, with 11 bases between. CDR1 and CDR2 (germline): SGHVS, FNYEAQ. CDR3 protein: CASSLGSGPSYEQYF. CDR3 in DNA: TGTGCCAGCAGCTTAGGATCGGGTCCTTCCTACGAGCAGTACTTC. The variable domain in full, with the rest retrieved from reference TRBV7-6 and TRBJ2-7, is GAGVSQSPRYKVTKRGQDVALRCDPISGHVSLYWYRQALGQGPEFLTYFNYEAQQDKSGLPNDRFSAERPEGSISTLTIQRTEQRDSAMYRCASSLGSGPSYEQYFGPGTRLTVT.

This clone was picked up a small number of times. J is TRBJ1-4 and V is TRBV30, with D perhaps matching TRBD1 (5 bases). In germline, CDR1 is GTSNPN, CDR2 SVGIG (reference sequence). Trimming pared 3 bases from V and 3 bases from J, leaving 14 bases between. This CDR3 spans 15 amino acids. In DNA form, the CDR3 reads TGTGCCTGGAGCGACGAACAGGTCCCTAATGAAAAACTGTTTTTT. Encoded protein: CAWSDEQVPNEKLFF.

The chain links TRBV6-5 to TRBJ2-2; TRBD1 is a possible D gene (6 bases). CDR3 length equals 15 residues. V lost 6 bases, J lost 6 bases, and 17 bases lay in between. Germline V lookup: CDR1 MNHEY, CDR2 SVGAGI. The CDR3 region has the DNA TGTGCCAGCAGCCACAGACAGGCTGGGGCCGGGGAGCTGTTTTTT. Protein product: CASSHRQAGAGELFF.

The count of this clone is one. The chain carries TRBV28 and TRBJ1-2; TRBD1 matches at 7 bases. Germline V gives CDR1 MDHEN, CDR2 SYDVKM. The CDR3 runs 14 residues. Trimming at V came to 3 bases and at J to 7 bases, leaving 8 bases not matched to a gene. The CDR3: CASSFPQTGPGYTF. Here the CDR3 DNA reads TGTGCCAGCAGTTTTCCGCAGACAGGGCCTGGCTACACCTTC.